The present entry profiles one T cell receptor (beta chain) with its context. The antigen remains unidentified. V lost 4 bases to trimming and J lost 0 bases; unmatched junction nucleotides: 3. Germline V gives CDR1 SGHRS, CDR2 YFSETQ. This CDR3 region has 16 residues. This entry belongs to a study of T cells after yellow fever vaccination. Study-level findings and limits: When the response was secondary, it was weaker but reached its peak faster, day 5 versus 15. Sorted repertoires could include abundant contaminating clonotypes from bulk cells.

Via MiXCR, TCRdb re-called the 5' RACE reads, giving one row per CDR3 protein. Altogether more than 300,000 distinct CDR3 sequences are present, roughly a tenth being singletons, with the ten largest covering under 4%. The sequences come from CD4+ T cells sorted from PBMCs, collected 45 days after the yellow fever booster vaccination. The rearrangement links TRBV5-1 to TRBJ2-3; 12 positions agree with TRBD2. This TCR was sampled from a man aged 18 to 30 who received the YFV17D yellow fever vaccine. CDR3 DNA sequence: TGCGCCAGCAGCAAGACTAGCGGGGGTAGCACAGATACGCAGTATTTT. Translating gives CASSKTSGGSTDTQYF.